These T cell receptor beta chains were read from a single sample in a study of regulatory T cells in long-lasting Graves disease. TCRdb re-derived calls from the multiplex PCR reads in MiXCR, one entry per CDR3 protein. The table includes more than 400,000 distinct CDR3 sequences, 15% to 20% detected once. The data also belong to a second study, concerning T cells in Graves' hyperthyroidism and ophthalmopathy.

The source was peripheral blood mononuclear cells (PBMCs), collected at new diagnosis, from a patient treated with antithyroid drugs. These receptors were obtained from a man aged 40-49 years with Graves disease. Both conserved end residues are part of each CDR3. The order of the fields is D gene, V gene, clone size, J gene, CDR3 DNA, CDR3 protein. D genes are given only for firm matches. A clone size is listed for some rows: how often the clone was seen (once, few, many), or a class if it is expanded.

d_gene: -
v_gene: TRBV6-1
abundance: -
j_gene: TRBJ2-3
CDR3nt: TGTGCCACCTCGCTAGACACAGATACGCAGTATTTT
CDR3aa: CATSLDTDTQYF

d_gene: TRBD2
v_gene: TRBV24-1
abundance: -
j_gene: TRBJ2-3
CDR3nt: TGTGCCACCAGTCCAACCAAAGCGGGAGGGCCAATAAGCACAGATACGCAGTATTTT
CDR3aa: CATSPTKAGGPISTDTQYF

d_gene: -
v_gene: TRBV18
abundance: few
j_gene: TRBJ2-2
CDR3nt: TGTGCCAGCTCACCCCCCGCCGGGGAGCTGTTTTTT
CDR3aa: CASSPPAGELFF

d_gene: TRBD2
v_gene: TRBV9
abundance: few
j_gene: TRBJ2-2
CDR3nt: TGTGCCAGCAGGGGGGGGGGATCCAACACCGGGGAGCTGTTTTTT
CDR3aa: CASRGGGSNTGELFF

d_gene: -
v_gene: TRBV6-1
abundance: few
j_gene: TRBJ2-1
CDR3nt: TGTGCCAGCAGCCCGCTTGGGGGAGTCGTTGGCAATGAGCAGTTCTTC
CDR3aa: CASSPLGGVVGNEQFF

d_gene: TRBD1
v_gene: TRBV6-2/TRBV6-3
abundance: -
j_gene: TRBJ2-7
CDR3nt: TGTGCCAGCAGTGCACCGGGACAGGGAATCTACGAGCAGTACTTC
CDR3aa: CASSAPGQGIYEQYF

d_gene: TRBD2
v_gene: TRBV7-9
abundance: few
j_gene: TRBJ2-2
CDR3nt: TGTGCCAGCAGCTTTTCTAGCGGCCAGGCAACCGGGGAGCTGTTTTTT
CDR3aa: CASSFSSGQATGELFF

d_gene: TRBD2
v_gene: TRBV19
abundance: few
j_gene: TRBJ2-7
CDR3nt: TGTGCCAGTAGTATAGTGGCGGGACTAGCGGGAGCCGAGCAGTACTTC
CDR3aa: CASSIVAGLAGAEQYF

d_gene: TRBD1
v_gene: TRBV20-1
abundance: few
j_gene: TRBJ1-6
CDR3nt: TGCAGTGCTAGAGATGGGACAGGGCGCTCCTATAATTCACCCCTCCACTTT
CDR3aa: CSARDGTGRSYNSPLHF

d_gene: TRBD1
v_gene: TRBV20-1
abundance: -
j_gene: TRBJ2-4
CDR3nt: TGCAGTGCTAGAGGGACAGGGACCAAAAACATTCAGTACTTC
CDR3aa: CSARGTGTKNIQYF

d_gene: -
v_gene: TRBV28
abundance: many
j_gene: TRBJ1-2
CDR3nt: TGTGCCAGCAGTCCTACGTCTGGCCAGGGGAATGGCTACACCTTC
CDR3aa: CASSPTSGQGNGYTF

d_gene: -
v_gene: TRBV28
abundance: few
j_gene: TRBJ1-4
CDR3nt: TGTGCCAGCAGTTTATCAGGTTCAACTAATGAAAAACTGTTTTTT
CDR3aa: CASSLSGSTNEKLFF

d_gene: TRBD1
v_gene: TRBV9
abundance: -
j_gene: TRBJ1-2
CDR3nt: TGTGCCAGCAGCGCGGGACAGTTCGCTGACTATGGCTACACCTTC
CDR3aa: CASSAGQFADYGYTF

d_gene: TRBD2
v_gene: TRBV27
abundance: many
j_gene: TRBJ2-7
CDR3nt: TGTGCCAGCGGGTTGGGGGGGAGCGAGCAGTACTTC
CDR3aa: CASGLGGSEQYF

d_gene: -
v_gene: TRBV15
abundance: few
j_gene: TRBJ2-3
CDR3nt: TGTGCCACCAAGGCAGGAACAGATACGCAGTATTTT
CDR3aa: CATKAGTDTQYF

d_gene: -
v_gene: TRBV4-1
abundance: once
j_gene: TRBJ1-5
CDR3nt: TGCGCCAGCAGCCAGGTTCCGGATCAGCCCCAGCATTTT
CDR3aa: CASSQVPDQPQHF

d_gene: TRBD2
v_gene: TRBV10-1
abundance: -
j_gene: TRBJ2-1
CDR3nt: TGCGCCAGCGGGAGAGCGGGACCTAACAATGAGCAGTTCTTC
CDR3aa: CASGRAGPNNEQFF

d_gene: -
v_gene: TRBV3-1
abundance: many
j_gene: TRBJ2-4
CDR3nt: TGTGCCAGCAGCCAGCTCGGACCACGAGGGAACATTCAGTACTTC
CDR3aa: CASSQLGPRGNIQYF

d_gene: TRBD2
v_gene: TRBV20-1
abundance: few
j_gene: TRBJ2-7
CDR3nt: TGCAGTGCTAGAGATGCGGGAGAGAGCTCCTACGAGCAGTACTTC
CDR3aa: CSARDAGESSYEQYF

d_gene: TRBD1
v_gene: TRBV24-1
abundance: few
j_gene: TRBJ2-1
CDR3nt: TGTGCCACCAGCGCTGAGGGGGCTAGCTCCTACAATGAGCAGTTCTTC
CDR3aa: CATSAEGASSYNEQFF

d_gene: TRBD1
v_gene: TRBV25-1
abundance: -
j_gene: TRBJ2-4
CDR3nt: TGTGCCAGCAGTGCGCCGGGACAGGGGGCGGGCATTCAGTACTTC
CDR3aa: CASSAPGQGAGIQYF

d_gene: -
v_gene: TRBV20-1
abundance: -
j_gene: TRBJ2-7
CDR3nt: TGCAGTGCTAGAGAGGGCAACGCTTCCAACCCCCGCTACGAGCAGTACTTC
CDR3aa: CSAREGNASNPRYEQYF

d_gene: TRBD2
v_gene: TRBV28
abundance: many
j_gene: TRBJ2-2
CDR3nt: TGTGCCAGCAGTTCACCGGGACTAGCGGTCACCGGGGAGCTGTTTTTT
CDR3aa: CASSSPGLAVTGELFF

d_gene: TRBD1
v_gene: TRBV6-5
abundance: many
j_gene: TRBJ1-1
CDR3nt: TGTGCCAGCAGTTACGGGACAGGGGCAGGGACTGAAGCTTTCTTT
CDR3aa: CASSYGTGAGTEAFF

d_gene: TRBD1
v_gene: TRBV5-1
abundance: -
j_gene: TRBJ2-3
CDR3nt: TGCGCCAGCTCCCTCGCCGGGACAGGTTCTTGGGATACGCAGTATTTT
CDR3aa: CASSLAGTGSWDTQYF

d_gene: -
v_gene: TRBV19
abundance: -
j_gene: TRBJ2-1
CDR3nt: TGTGCCAGTAGTCCCCTGGGGGGCGGGGGAGACAATGAGCAGTTCTTC
CDR3aa: CASSPLGGGGDNEQFF

d_gene: -
v_gene: TRBV7-6
abundance: many
j_gene: TRBJ2-7
CDR3nt: TGTGCCAGCAGCTTAGCTAACAGGGTCTACGAGCAGTACTTC
CDR3aa: CASSLANRVYEQYF

d_gene: -
v_gene: TRBV19
abundance: -
j_gene: TRBJ1-2
CDR3nt: TGTGCCAGTAGTATCTCACAGACCTATGGCTACACCTTC
CDR3aa: CASSISQTYGYTF

d_gene: TRBD2
v_gene: TRBV20-1
abundance: many
j_gene: TRBJ2-1
CDR3nt: TGCAGTGCTTCGACTAGCGGGAGCTCCTACAATGAGCAGTTCTTC
CDR3aa: CSASTSGSSYNEQFF

d_gene: TRBD2
v_gene: TRBV24-1
abundance: many
j_gene: TRBJ2-1
CDR3nt: TGTGCCACCAGTGAACCCGGGACTAGCGGAAGCTCCTACAATGAGCAGTTCTTC
CDR3aa: CATSEPGTSGSSYNEQFF

d_gene: -
v_gene: TRBV28
abundance: many
j_gene: TRBJ2-7
CDR3nt: TGTGCCAGCAGCCAGACAGAATCCGAGCAGTACTTC
CDR3aa: CASSQTESEQYF

d_gene: -
v_gene: TRBV12-3/TRBV12-4
abundance: many
j_gene: TRBJ2-1
CDR3nt: TGTGCCAGCAGTTCCCGGAAAGGGGGAGGAAGCTCCTACAATGAGCAGTTCTTC
CDR3aa: CASSSRKGGGSSYNEQFF

d_gene: -
v_gene: TRBV19
abundance: -
j_gene: TRBJ2-5
CDR3nt: TGTGCCAGTCGATTCGCGGAGACCCAGTACTTC
CDR3aa: CASRFAETQYF

d_gene: TRBD2
v_gene: TRBV5-4
abundance: -
j_gene: TRBJ2-5
CDR3nt: TGTGCCAGCAGCTTGGACGGGGGGAGGGCCGGTGAGACCCAGTACTTC
CDR3aa: CASSLDGGRAGETQYF

d_gene: -
v_gene: TRBV30
abundance: many
j_gene: TRBJ1-5
CDR3nt: TGTGCCTGGACCAGTGGACTAAACAATCAGCCCCAGCATTTT
CDR3aa: CAWTSGLNNQPQHF

d_gene: TRBD2
v_gene: TRBV5-8
abundance: many
j_gene: TRBJ2-3
CDR3nt: TGTGCCAGCAGCATTGGACTAGCGACAGATACGCAGTATTTT
CDR3aa: CASSIGLATDTQYF

d_gene: -
v_gene: TRBV6-2/TRBV6-3
abundance: many
j_gene: TRBJ1-2
CDR3nt: TGTGCCAGCAGTGAAGCTGGATATGGCTACACCTTC
CDR3aa: CASSEAGYGYTF

d_gene: -
v_gene: TRBV11-2
abundance: -
j_gene: TRBJ2-6
CDR3nt: TGTGCCAGCAGCCCTATAGGCTCTGGGGCCAACGTCCTGACTTTC
CDR3aa: CASSPIGSGANVLTF

d_gene: TRBD1
v_gene: TRBV5-1
abundance: -
j_gene: TRBJ1-1
CDR3nt: TGCGCCAGCAGCCGACAGGGATCGAGCACTGAAGCTTTCTTT
CDR3aa: CASSRQGSSTEAFF

d_gene: TRBD2
v_gene: TRBV5-1
abundance: -
j_gene: TRBJ2-3
CDR3nt: TGTGCCAGCAGCTTGTCTAGCGGCCCCGGATTTAGGCTCACAGATACGCAGTATTTT
CDR3aa: CASSLSSGPGFRLTDTQYF

d_gene: TRBD1
v_gene: TRBV18
abundance: many
j_gene: TRBJ2-2
CDR3nt: TGTGCCAGCTCGCCGACAGGGACCAACACCGGGGAGCTGTTTTTT
CDR3aa: CASSPTGTNTGELFF

d_gene: TRBD1
v_gene: TRBV4-1
abundance: few
j_gene: TRBJ1-2
CDR3nt: TGCGCCAGCAGCCAGACTGAGACAGGGGGATATGGCTACACCTTC
CDR3aa: CASSQTETGGYGYTF

d_gene: TRBD2
v_gene: TRBV7-8
abundance: -
j_gene: TRBJ2-2
CDR3nt: TGTGCCAGCGAAAGCGGGGGACGGAGGGGCCGATTCTCGGACACCGGGGAGCTGTTTTTT
CDR3aa: CASESGGRRGRFSDTGELFF

d_gene: TRBD2
v_gene: TRBV2
abundance: many
j_gene: TRBJ2-1
CDR3nt: TGTGCCAGCAGTGAAGAGGTAGCGGGAGTCTTGAATGAGCAGTTCTTC
CDR3aa: CASSEEVAGVLNEQFF

d_gene: -
v_gene: TRBV20-1
abundance: many
j_gene: TRBJ2-5
CDR3nt: TGCAGTGCTAGAGATCTTGTACAACAAGAGACCCAGTACTTC
CDR3aa: CSARDLVQQETQYF

d_gene: TRBD2
v_gene: TRBV5-1
abundance: -
j_gene: TRBJ2-7
CDR3nt: TGCGCCAGCAGCCCCGGACTAGCGGGAAGCTCCTACGAGCAGTACTTC
CDR3aa: CASSPGLAGSSYEQYF

d_gene: TRBD1
v_gene: TRBV28
abundance: -
j_gene: TRBJ2-7
CDR3nt: TGTGCCAGCAGTTTTGGTGGACAGGGGGCCTACGAGCAGTACTTC
CDR3aa: CASSFGGQGAYEQYF

d_gene: -
v_gene: TRBV5-1
abundance: many
j_gene: TRBJ1-1
CDR3nt: TGCGCCAGCAGCTTGAAGGGCAGCCACACTGAAGCTTTCTTT
CDR3aa: CASSLKGSHTEAFF

d_gene: -
v_gene: TRBV7-9
abundance: -
j_gene: TRBJ2-2
CDR3nt: TGTGCCAGCAGCCCCCCTCTAGCGTCGAGGAACACCGGGGAGCTGTTTTTT
CDR3aa: CASSPPLASRNTGELFF

d_gene: -
v_gene: TRBV28
abundance: -
j_gene: TRBJ1-2
CDR3nt: TGTGCCAGCAAACGACCGGGACAAATTTCTAGTCCTCCCAATGGCTACACCTTC
CDR3aa: CASKRPGQISSPPNGYTF

d_gene: TRBD2
v_gene: TRBV9
abundance: -
j_gene: TRBJ2-7
CDR3nt: TGTGCCAGCAGCGGACTAGCGGATCCGCACGAGCAGTACTTC
CDR3aa: CASSGLADPHEQYF

d_gene: TRBD1
v_gene: TRBV10-2
abundance: many
j_gene: TRBJ2-5
CDR3nt: TGCGCCAGCAGTGAGGGTGGGCAGGGGGTTCCAGAGACCCAGTACTTC
CDR3aa: CASSEGGQGVPETQYF

d_gene: -
v_gene: TRBV5-1
abundance: many
j_gene: TRBJ2-3
CDR3nt: TGTGCCAGCAGCCCCGGGTCGTCTATCACAGATACGCAGTATTTT
CDR3aa: CASSPGSSITDTQYF

d_gene: TRBD2
v_gene: TRBV29-1
abundance: -
j_gene: TRBJ2-1
CDR3nt: TGCAGCGTCGACCAGACTAGCGGGTACCTCAATGAGCAGTTCTTC
CDR3aa: CSVDQTSGYLNEQFF

d_gene: -
v_gene: TRBV12-3/TRBV12-4
abundance: -
j_gene: TRBJ2-5
CDR3nt: TGTGCCAGCAGTAAACGGGACACACAAGAGACCCAGTACTTC
CDR3aa: CASSKRDTQETQYF

d_gene: -
v_gene: TRBV20-1
abundance: -
j_gene: TRBJ1-5
CDR3nt: TGCAGTGCTAGAGATCCGGGGGGGGGAATCAATCAGCCCCAGCATTTT
CDR3aa: CSARDPGGGINQPQHF

d_gene: -
v_gene: TRBV3-1
abundance: many
j_gene: TRBJ2-1
CDR3nt: TGTGCCAGCAGCCAGGGGCGGGAATACAATGAGCAGTTCTTC
CDR3aa: CASSQGREYNEQFF